Included here is one T cell receptor beta chain sequence, with context. This clone was detected once. Its antigen is not yet known. The sample holds no much larger clone one base away, and base qualities are not on file. The source of the sample is a study of shared clonotypes between healthy human individuals (dated by TCRdb to the early 2020s). About the full investigation: The cohort comprised two women and a few men aged 18 to 49 years. For each donor, three plates each were used for CD4 naive and CD4 memory, two plates were used for CD8 naive, and one plate was used for CD8 memory. To estimate repertoire size and how much clonotypes are shared between individuals, the study performed deep sequencing of blood TCR repertoires from roughly five healthy adults. To increase sequencing depth and limit assay-specific biases, TCR repertoire library preparation and sequencing were carried out by different laboratories using diverse techniques. Leukapheresis yielded between about 0.94 and 8.9 billion PBMCs per donor. General findings and caveats noted by the study authors: Naive subsets generally had larger estimated clonotype richness than memory subsets. The genetic and exposure-history diversity represented was limited by the small number of donors. Pairwise subsampling led to the expectation that sequencing depth would affect the degree of clonotype sharing among donors. Approximately 4.8% of naive CD4, more than 3% of naive CD8, roughly 2.5% of memory CD4, and 0.4% of memory CD8 clonotypes were shared across several donors. Higher generation probabilities were observed for clonotypes shared by all four sorted-subset donors than for non-shared clonotypes. Sampling was limited to blood, and TCR repertoires in tissue likely differ from TCR repertoires in blood. Rarefaction of sorted-subset datasets indicated incomplete sequencing despite the large sequencing depth.

The donors were healthy, HIV-negative adults with no recently reported acute infections or vaccinations. Every donor was a Caucasian adult residing in Nashville, Tennessee, USA. CD4+ T cells were enriched by magnetic negative selection, after which naive cells were positively selected on CD45RA and the negative fraction was taken as the memory subset. After blood collection by leukapheresis, PBMCs were isolated using Ficoll-Histopaque density gradient centrifugation and then cryopreserved in the vapor phase of liquid nitrogen. Analytical flow cytometry was used to check the purity and quantity of every magnetically sorted T cell population. Genomic DNA was isolated from every sorted fraction and measured by UV absorbance on a Nanodrop 2000c. Using the deep immunoSEQ assay, TCR CDR3 regions were amplified from genomic DNA by multiplex PCR. For each cell subset, the extracted genomic DNA was distributed evenly across all wells of several immunoSEQ 96-well plates, and each plate served as one replicate. For sorted subsets, 150 to 250 ng of genomic DNA, equivalent to 25,000 to 35,000 T cell genomes, went into each replicate PCR. Purified libraries were measured with a Qubit 3.0 fluorometer, size-checked on a Bioanalyzer 2100, and measured again with the KAPA Library Quantification kit. Each immunoSEQ 96-well plate was sequenced on its own single-read 150-cycle Illumina NextSeq 550 flow cell. On the authors' methods: Because only junctional sequences without quality scores were contained in the immunoSEQ output, filtering matching that applied to full-length reads could not be performed. To assign V/J genes and CDR3, sequences were annotated against IMGT germline references using PyIR, a Python wrapper for IgBLAST v1.9. Reads were removed for weak V/J assignments (E-value above 1e-6), missing CDR3, stop codons, out-of-frame junctions, or ambiguous translated residues. V3J clonotypes were defined as sequences sharing the same inferred V gene, J gene, and CDR3 amino acid sequence. Percentage overlap between repertoires was computed as shared unique clonotypes divided by the size of the smaller repertoire. Three approaches were used to assess repertoire richness: RTK rarefaction, the Chao1 estimator, and Recon v2.1 estimates of unobserved clonotypes. For all TCRbeta clonotypes obtained by the gDNA method from a few donors, generation probabilities were computed with OLGA. Imported from immuneACCESS, the table was reduced by TCRdb to in-frame sequences with V and J called. These copies leave out some clones; in studies compared against another copy, an unresolved V gene accounts for under half, and the cause of the remainder is not known. Clone size and V and J calls were adopted from that table, with D and trimming inferred from the DNA. The sample yields roughly 700,000 clones; 74% were counted once. The ten biggest clones cover more than 1.5% of the sample.

The CDR3 numbers 14 residues from cysteine through phenylalanine. Here the CDR3 DNA is all that survives: 42 bases in frame from base 1. CDR1 and CDR2 were assigned from the germline V gene (reference sequence) as SEHNR and FQNEAQ. Trimming at the junction amounts to 4 bases on V and 0 bases on J, and the germline ends lie 8 bases apart. The V and J genes are TRBV7-9 and TRBJ2-3; TRBD2 is a possible D gene, resting on 6 matching bases. This TCR came from a woman in her thirties in good health. Input material: memory CD4+ T cells sorted from blood. The cell subset or site label, as the study defines it: CD45RA-negative fraction. The CDR3 protein sequence reads: CASSWSGSTDTQYF. The DNA sequence is as follows: TGTGCCAGCAGCTGGAGCGGGAGCACAGATACGCAGTATTTT.